The 16 T cell receptor beta chains presented below share a single source sample, sequenced in a study of blood T cell repertoires in COVID-19. Data came from immunoSEQ multiplex PCR; TCRdb stores just in-frame clones and leaves some out. There are around 26,000 clones in the sample; about 92% occur only once, and more than 30% lies in the top ten. Specimen: peripheral blood. The origin of the receptors is a man aged 70-80 years with active COVID-19.

The chain joins TRBV11-2 to TRBJ2-5, with D unclear. Trimming stripped 3 bases from V and 0 bases from J, with 5 bases between. Germline V gives CDR1 SGHAT, CDR2 FQNNGV. CDR3 length: 13 amino acids. The CDR3 DNA sequence: TGTGCCAGCAGCTTCGTTAACCAAGAGACCCAGTACTTC. Protein sequence: CASSFVNQETQYF.

The chain couples TRBV15 to TRBJ2-2; 7 bases fit TRBD1. The CDR3 loop spans 16 amino acids. Germline lookup yields CDR1 LNHNV and CDR2 YYDKDF (reference sequence). After removal of 0 bases from V and 4 bases from J, the junction contained 5 bases not matched to a gene. The CDR3 sequence: CATSRDTGATTGELFF. The CDR3, as DNA: TGTGCCACCAGCAGAGATACAGGGGCGACCACCGGGGAGCTGTTTTTT.

The chain has TRBV7-2 and TRBJ2-7, with D possibly TRBD2 on 6 matching bases. The V gene lost 2 bases and the J gene lost 1 base, with 9 bases spanning the gap. Germline V lookup: CDR1 SGHTA, CDR2 FQGNSA. CDR3 length: 14 amino acids. DNA of the CDR3: TGTGCCAGCAGCTTACGCCTAGCGTCCTACGAGCAGTACTTC. Its translation is CASSLRLASYEQYF. Together with reference TRBV7-2 and TRBJ2-7, the CDR3 gives the full variable domain: GAGVSQSPSNKVTEKGKDVELRCDPISGHTALYWYRQSLGQGLEFLIYFQGNSAPDKSGLPSDRFSAERTGGSVSTLTIQRTQQEDSAVYLCASSLRLASYEQYFGPGTRLTVT.

This clone came up once. This chain joins TRBV4-3 and TRBJ1-2; D not certain. The germline V gene encodes CDR1 LGHNA and CDR2 YSLEER. The germline V and J ends were trimmed by 0 bases and 9 bases, with 8 bases remaining between them. The CDR3 is 12 amino acids. CDR3 protein: CASSQDSRRYTF. CDR3 in DNA: TGCGCCAGCAGCCAAGATTCCAGGCGCTACACCTTC.

The V gene is TRBV5-1, the J gene TRBJ2-7; weak D call: TRBD1 (5 bases). This CDR3 is 15 amino acids long. V was trimmed by 3 bases and J by 2 bases, leaving 15 bases between them. Germline-derived CDR1 and CDR2 are SGHRS and YFSETQ. CDR3 loop: CASSSPPGLAYEQYF. DNA of the CDR3: TGCGCCAGCAGCTCCCCGCCAGGGCTTGCCTACGAGCAGTACTTC.

The V and J genes are TRBV5-4 and TRBJ2-5; D possibly corresponds to TRBD2 (6 bases). V was cut by 6 bases and J by 1 base, with 13 bases left in between. Germline loops: CDR1 SGHNT, CDR2 YYREEE (reference sequence). This CDR3 region has 14 residues. CDR3 protein: CASTPLGGQETQYF. The CDR3 DNA reads TGTGCCAGCACCCCCCTCGGGGGCCAAGAGACCCAGTACTTC. The full variable domain, in which reference TRBV5-4 and TRBJ2-5 provide the parts outside the CDR3, is ETGVTQSPTHLIKTRGQQVTLRCSSQSGHNTVSWYQQALGQGPQFIFQYYREEENGRGNFPPRFSGLQFPNYSSELNVNALELDDSALYLCASTPLGGQETQYFGPGTRLLVL.

This clone showed up just once. The V and J genes are TRBV27 and TRBJ2-1, with 7 bases fitting TRBD2. The CDR3 has 14 amino acids. In germline, CDR1 is MNHEY, CDR2 SMNVEV (reference sequence). Trimming at V came to 5 bases and at J to 9 bases, leaving 10 bases not matched to a gene. CDR3 DNA sequence: TGTGCCAGCAGTCCCCTTGGTGGCGGGGGTGAGCAGTTCTTC. Its translation is CASSPLGGGGEQFF.

V is TRBV28 and J is TRBJ2-2, with 7 bases identical to TRBD2. This CDR3 is 15 amino acids long. The junction had 0 bases not matched to a gene; V was cut back by 0 bases and J by 2 bases. CDR1 and CDR2 from the germline V gene are MDHEN and SYDVKM. The CDR3 protein is CASSLWTSNTGELFF. CDR3 in DNA: TGTGCCAGCAGTTTATGGACTAGCAACACCGGGGAGCTGTTTTTT.

The sample holds a few counts of this clone. V usage is TRBV28 and J usage is TRBJ1-6; 10 bases agree with TRBD1. The CDR3 runs 15 residues. CDR1 and CDR2 (germline): MDHEN, SYDVKM. Germline trimming cut 3 bases from V and 7 bases from J; bases unmatched to any gene: 3. The CDR3 DNA reads as TGTGCCAGCAGTTTTGACAGGGGGCGAAATTCACCCCTCCACTTT. Protein sequence: CASSFDRGRNSPLHF.

V is TRBV28 and J is TRBJ1-5; no clear D. The CDR3 spans 11 residues. The germline V gene encodes CDR1 MDHEN and CDR2 SYDVKM. With 3 bases removed from V and 9 bases from J, the gap between germline ends came to 6 bases. CDR3 coding DNA: TGTGCCAGCAGTTTTTTCGGGCCCCAGCATTTT. It codes for CASSFFGPQHF.

CDR3 sequence: CASSIGTKGPYEQYF. The CDR3 nucleotides read TGTGCCAGTAGTATAGGTACAAAGGGGCCCTACGAGCAGTACTTC. The V call is TRBV19, the J call TRBJ2-7; possible D gene TRBD1, 5 bases. The CDR3 runs to 15 residues. CDR1 and CDR2 (germline): LNHDA, SQIVND (reference sequence). Between the trimmed V and J ends, which lost 1 base and 2 bases, there was a span of 12 bases.

The chain couples TRBV7-9 to TRBJ2-2; D gene unclear. The CDR3 spans 14 residues. The germline V gene has CDR1 SEHNR and CDR2 FQNEAQ (reference sequence). Trimming pared 3 bases from V and 4 bases from J, leaving 9 bases between. CDR3 DNA: TGTGCCAGCAGCTTTGTCAGCGCCACCGGGGAGCTGTTTTTT. It encodes CASSFVSATGELFF.

The J gene is TRBJ2-5, the V gene TRBV28, with 10 bases identical to TRBD1. V was pared by 5 bases and J by 9 bases, with 21 bases of the junction left unmatched. Germline V gene lookup returns CDR1 MDHEN and CDR2 SYDVKM. The CDR3 contains 18 residues. The CDR3 DNA reads as TGTGCCAGCAGTGTCTTTCGCCGGGGACAGGGGCCAATTCAAGCCCAGTACTTC. This gives the protein CASSVFRRGQGPIQAQYF. Drawing the rest from reference TRBV28 and TRBJ2-5, the complete variable domain is DVKVTQSSRYLVKRTGEKVFLECVQDMDHENMFWYRQDPGLGLRLIYFSYDVKMKEKGDIPEGYSVSREKKERFSLILESASTNQTSMYLCASSVFRRGQGPIQAQYFGPGTRLLVL.

The CDR3 coding sequence is TGTGCCACCTCGGGCGCGGGAGGGGCCTACAATGAGCAGTTCTTC. Protein sequence: CATSGAGGAYNEQFF. The gene calls are TRBV28 and TRBJ2-1; 9 positions agree with TRBD2. Germline lookup yields CDR1 MDHEN and CDR2 SYDVKM. Trimming at V came to 10 bases and at J to 2 bases, leaving 9 bases not matched to a gene. The CDR3 has 15 amino acids.

The chain joins TRBV6-2 or TRBV6-3 to TRBJ1-5; 9 bases agree with TRBD1. Germline lookup yields CDR1 MNHEY and CDR2 SVGEGT. This CDR3 comprises 14 residues. Unmatched junction bases numbered 3, after V lost 3 bases and J lost 6 bases. CDR3 coding DNA: TGTGCCAGCAGTTATACAGGGGGCGTTCAGCCCCAGCATTTT. Amino acids: CASSYTGGVQPQHF.

V usage is TRBV5-1 and J usage is TRBJ2-7, with 7 nucleotides matching TRBD2. The germline gives CDR1 SGHRS, CDR2 YFSETQ. V lost 5 bases and J lost 0; bases outside the gene matches: 8. This CDR3 is 15 amino acids long. This CDR3 is CASRTQGGGSYEQYF. Here the CDR3 DNA reads TGCGCCAGCAGAACCCAAGGCGGGGGCTCCTACGAGCAGTACTTC.